What follows are 7 T cell receptor beta chains derived from one specimen sequenced in a study of T cell repertoires in cytomegalovirus infection. TCRdb re-analysed the reads in MiXCR, keeping a single row per CDR3 protein. The table has about 530,000 distinct CDR3 sequences, 26% seen once. Sequencing used PBMCs. All receptors derive from a human donor in good health (CMV status not recorded). Some clones in this sample may be carry-over from other donors' samples.

This clonotype was seen repeatedly, ten times or more. This rearrangement joins TRBV7-2 to TRBJ1-2; 8 bases line up with TRBD1. V lost 5 bases to trimming and J lost 7 bases; unmatched junction nucleotides: 9. Germline lookup yields CDR1 SGHTA and CDR2 FQGNSA. The CDR3 covers 14 residues. The DNA for the CDR3 is TGTGCCAGCAGCCCGTCAGGGGGCATAGGTGGCTACACCTTC. It encodes CASSPSGGIGGYTF.

This clonotype was counted ten times or more. V gene TRBV7-2 combines with J gene TRBJ1-1; D unclear. The CDR3 has 13 amino acids. Looked up from germline, CDR1 is SGHTA and CDR2 is FQGNSA. V lost 6 bases to trimming and J lost 1 base, with 9 bases between them. This chain's CDR3 is CASRSDGNTEAFF. Here the CDR3 DNA reads TGTGCCAGCAGATCGGATGGGAACACTGAAGCTTTCTTT. Together with reference TRBV7-2 and TRBJ1-1, the CDR3 gives the full variable domain: GAGVSQSPSNKVTEKGKDVELRCDPISGHTALYWYRQSLGQGLEFLIYFQGNSAPDKSGLPSDRFSAERTGGSVSTLTIQRTQQEDSAVYLCASRSDGNTEAFFGQGTRLTVV.

This clonotype occurred a few times. This sequence joins TRBV28 and TRBJ1-5, with TRBD1 identical over 9 bases. V was clipped by 3 bases and J by 0 bases; unmatched bases: 3. The germline CDR1 and CDR2 sequences are MDHEN and SYDVKM. The CDR3 sequence is 16 residues long. CDR3 sequence: CASSFTGQGSNQPQHF. DNA for the CDR3: TGTGCCAGCAGTTTTACGGGACAGGGTAGCAATCAGCCCCAGCATTTT.

V is TRBV19 and J is TRBJ2-1, with TRBD2 matching 9 bases. This CDR3 is 19 amino acids long. CDR1 and CDR2 (germline): LNHDA, SQIVND (reference sequence). After removal of 2 bases from V and 2 bases from J, the junction contained 13 bases not matched to a gene. As DNA, the CDR3 is TGTGCCAGTAGTATATTTGGCGAGAAGCGGGAGGTCACCTACAATGAGCAGTTCTTC. Translated, it gives CASSIFGEKREVTYNEQFF. The full variable domain, in which reference TRBV19 and TRBJ2-1 provide the parts outside the CDR3, is DGGITQSPKYLFRKEGQNVTLSCEQNLNHDAMYWYRQDPGQGLRLIYYSQIVNDFQKGDIAEGYSVSREKKESFPLTVTSAQKNPTAFYLCASSIFGEKREVTYNEQFFGPGTRLTVL.

This clonotype was seen a few times. The rearrangement links TRBV6-5 to TRBJ2-7; D might be TRBD2 (6 bases). V lost 5 bases to trimming and J lost 2 bases, with 16 bases between them. CDR3 length equals 15 residues. Germline V lookup: CDR1 MNHEY, CDR2 SVGAGI. The CDR3 spells CASSPPPGEAYEQYF. CDR3 bases: TGTGCCAGCAGTCCCCCCCCGGGGGAGGCCTACGAGCAGTACTTC.

This clonotype appeared many times. The chain carries TRBV7-2 and TRBJ2-1; TRBD2 matches 8 bases. The CDR3 has 15 amino acids. CDR1 is SGHTA, CDR2 FQGNSA, per germline. V lost 4 bases, J lost 6 bases, and 8 bases stayed unmatched. The CDR3 region is CASSSRGLVGNEQFF. CDR3 bases: TGTGCCAGCAGCTCCAGGGGACTAGTTGGCAATGAGCAGTTCTTC.

CDR3 amino acids: CASSQAVSGRYGAFF. CDR3 sequence (DNA): TGTGCCAGCAGCCAAGCCGTTTCGGGACGGTACGGAGCTTTCTTT. The V gene is TRBV14, the J gene TRBJ1-1; D may be TRBD1 (5 bases). The CDR3 is 15 amino acids. Germline CDR1 and CDR2: SGHDN and FVKESK. The V gene lost 1 base and the J gene lost 10 bases, with 19 bases spanning the gap.